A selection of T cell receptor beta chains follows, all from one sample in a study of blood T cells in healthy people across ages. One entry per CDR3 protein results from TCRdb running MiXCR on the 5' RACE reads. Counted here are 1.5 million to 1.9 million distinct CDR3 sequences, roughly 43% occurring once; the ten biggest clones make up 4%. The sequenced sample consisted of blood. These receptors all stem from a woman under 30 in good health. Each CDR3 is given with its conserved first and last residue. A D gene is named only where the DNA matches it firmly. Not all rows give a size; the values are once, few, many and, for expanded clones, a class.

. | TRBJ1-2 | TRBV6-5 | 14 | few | TGTGCCAGCAGTTACTCGACCCAGCCAGCTATCTACACCTTC | CASSYSTQPAIYTF
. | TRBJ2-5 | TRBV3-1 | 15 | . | TGTCCCAGCAGCCAAGATAAGGCCGGGATTGAGACCCAGTACTTC | CPSSQDKAGIETQYF
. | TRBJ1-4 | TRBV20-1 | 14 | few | TGCAGTGCTAGGGCTGGCAGGGTTGGTGAAAAACTGTTTTTT | CSARAGRVGEKLFF
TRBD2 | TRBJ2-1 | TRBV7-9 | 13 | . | TGTGCCAGCACCTTTAGCGGGTGGAATGAGCAGTTCTTC | CASTFSGWNEQFF
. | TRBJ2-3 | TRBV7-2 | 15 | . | TGTGCCAGCAGCTTATGGTCAGCGGCCACAGATACGCAGTATTTT | CASSLWSAATDTQYF
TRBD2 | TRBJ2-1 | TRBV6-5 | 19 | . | TGTGCCAGCAGTTACTGGGGGACTAGCGGGAGGGGCCCCCACAATGAGCAGTTCTTC | CASSYWGTSGRGPHNEQFF
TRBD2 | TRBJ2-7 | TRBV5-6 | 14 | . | TGTGCCAGCAGCAGGGGACTAGGTTCCTACGAGCAGTACTTC | CASSRGLGSYEQYF
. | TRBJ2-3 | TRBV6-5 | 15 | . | TGTGCCAGCAGTTACTCGACCACTAGCACAGATACGCAGTATTTT | CASSYSTTSTDTQYF
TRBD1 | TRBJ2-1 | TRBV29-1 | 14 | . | TGCAGCGTTGAAGGTCAGGGGGTATGGAATGAGCAGTTCTTC | CSVEGQGVWNEQFF
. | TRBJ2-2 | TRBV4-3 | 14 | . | TGCGCCAGCAGCCAACCTCGGAACACCGGGGAGCTGTTTTTT | CASSQPRNTGELFF
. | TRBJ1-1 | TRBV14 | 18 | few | TGTGCCAGCAGCCAAGACTATTTGGGCGGGGGCACCAGCACTGAGGCTTTCTTT | CASSQDYLGGGTSTEAFF
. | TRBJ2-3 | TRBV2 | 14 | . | TGTGCCAGCAGTGGCAGGGGAACGGGAGATACGCAGTATTTT | CASSGRGTGDTQYF
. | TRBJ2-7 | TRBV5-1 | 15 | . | TGCGCCAGCAGCTTCCTCGAAGGGGTGGGGAATGAGCAGTACTTC | CASSFLEGVGNEQYF
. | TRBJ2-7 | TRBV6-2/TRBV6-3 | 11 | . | TGTGCCAGCAGTCACACCCAGGATCAGTACTTC | CASSHTQDQYF
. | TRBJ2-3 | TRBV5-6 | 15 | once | TGTGCCAGCAGCCCAATAGGCGCAAGCGGGGATACGCAGTATTTT | CASSPIGASGDTQYF
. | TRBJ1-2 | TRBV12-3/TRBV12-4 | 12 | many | TGTGCCAGCAGTCGACAAGTCTATGGCTACACCTTC | CASSRQVYGYTF
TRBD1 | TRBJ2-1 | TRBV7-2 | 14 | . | TGTGCCAGCAACTTCCCGACAGGGGACAATGAGCAGTTCTTC | CASNFPTGDNEQFF
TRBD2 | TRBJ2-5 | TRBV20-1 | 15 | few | TGCAGTGCTGGACTAGCGGGGGGCTACCAAGAGACCCAGTACTTC | CSAGLAGGYQETQYF
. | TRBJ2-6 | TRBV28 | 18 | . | TGTGCCAGCAGTGTGCAGGGTCTTCTCTACTCTGGGGCCAACGTCCTGACTTTC | CASSVQGLLYSGANVLTF
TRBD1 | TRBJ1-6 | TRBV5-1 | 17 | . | TGCGCCAGCAGCTTGATAAGTCCCACAGGGGGTAATTCACCCCTCCACTTT | CASSLISPTGGNSPLHF
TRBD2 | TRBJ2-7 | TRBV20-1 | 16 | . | TGCACATATTTGTTGCTAGCGGGAGTCGGAATCCACGAGCAGTACTTC | CTYLLLAGVGIHEQYF
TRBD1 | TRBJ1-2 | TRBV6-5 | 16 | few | TGTGCCAGCAGTCCCGGGACAGGTTTAGGAAACTATGGCTACACCTTC | CASSPGTGLGNYGYTF
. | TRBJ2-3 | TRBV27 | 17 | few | TGTGCCAGCAGTTTATCGACACGGGTAGGGTTCACAGATACGCAGTATTTT | CASSLSTRVGFTDTQYF
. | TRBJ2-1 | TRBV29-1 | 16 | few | TGCAGCGTTGAAGATTCCGGGGGCCTATCCTACAATGAGCAGTTCTTC | CSVEDSGGLSYNEQFF
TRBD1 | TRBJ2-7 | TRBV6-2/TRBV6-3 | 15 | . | TGTGCCAGCGGATGGAAAACAGGGGACTCCTACGAGCAGTACTTC | CASGWKTGDSYEQYF
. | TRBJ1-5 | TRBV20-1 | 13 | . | TGCAGTGCCTCGACAGCGTCCAATCAGCCCCAGCATTTT | CSASTASNQPQHF
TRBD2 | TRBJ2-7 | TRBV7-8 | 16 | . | TGTGCCAGCAGCTTAGTACTAGCGGGAGGGGTCTACGAGCAGTACTTC | CASSLVLAGGVYEQYF
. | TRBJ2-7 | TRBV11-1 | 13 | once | TGTGCCAGCAGCCGGGACACCAACAATGAGCAGTACTTC | CASSRDTNNEQYF
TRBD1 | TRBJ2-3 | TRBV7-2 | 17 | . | TGTGCCAGCAGCTTAGGGACAGGCTCTGCCCAGAGAGATACGCAGTATTTT | CASSLGTGSAQRDTQYF
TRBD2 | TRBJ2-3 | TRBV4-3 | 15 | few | TGCGCCAGCAGTCCCGGGACTAGCCACGCAGATACGCAGTATTTT | CASSPGTSHADTQYF
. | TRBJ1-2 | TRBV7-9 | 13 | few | TGTGCCAGCAGCTTAGAGCAGAGCTATGGCTACACCTTC | CASSLEQSYGYTF
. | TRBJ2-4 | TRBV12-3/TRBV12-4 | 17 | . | TGTGCCAGCTCCGCGCCCGGGGAGCCTATAGCCAAAAACATTCAGTACTTC | CASSAPGEPIAKNIQYF
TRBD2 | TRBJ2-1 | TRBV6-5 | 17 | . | TGTGCCAGCAGTTACGGACCAGCGGGAGGGCCCTACAATGAGCAGTTCTTC | CASSYGPAGGPYNEQFF
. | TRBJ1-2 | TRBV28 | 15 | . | TGTGCCAGCAACCGCCACGGGGGGGGTAACTATGGCTACACCTTC | CASNRHGGGNYGYTF
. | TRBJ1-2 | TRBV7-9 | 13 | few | TGTGCCAGCAGCCCAGGAGCGGTAAATGGCTACACCTTC | CASSPGAVNGYTF
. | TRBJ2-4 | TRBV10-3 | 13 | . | TGTGCCATTAGGGGTCCCGGGGATGGTGAGCAGTACTTC | CAIRGPGDGEQYF
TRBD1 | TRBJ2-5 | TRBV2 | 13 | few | TGTGCCAGCACCCGGGACAGGGGAAGGACCCAGTACTTC | CASTRDRGRTQYF
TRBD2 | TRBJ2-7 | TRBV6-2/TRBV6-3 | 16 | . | TGTGCCAGCAGAAAGGGACTAGCGGGCGCCTACAATGAGCAGTACTTC | CASRKGLAGAYNEQYF
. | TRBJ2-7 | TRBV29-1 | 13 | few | TGCAGCGTTGTAGCATGGAGCTCCTACGAGCAGTACTTC | CSVVAWSSYEQYF
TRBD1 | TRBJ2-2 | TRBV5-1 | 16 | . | TGCGCCAGCAGCCCACGGACAGGGGGTGTGACCGGGGAGCTGTTTTTT | CASSPRTGGVTGELFF
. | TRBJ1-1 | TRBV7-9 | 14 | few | TGTGCCAGCAGGCCCAGGTGGGGGGGAGCTGAAGCTTTCTTT | CASRPRWGGAEAFF
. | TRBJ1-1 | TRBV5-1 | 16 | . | TGCGCCAGCAGCTTCACCAGGGATTCGATGAACACTGAAGCTTTCTTT | CASSFTRDSMNTEAFF